The next 27 T cell receptor beta chains were all read from a single sample in a study of blood T cell repertoires in COVID-19 (dated by TCRdb to 2019 to 2021). Library preparation was by the immunoSEQ multiplex PCR assay. Here the immuneACCESS table is served through TCRdb, limited to in-frame sequences with V and J called. Missing clones are a known gap in these copies; in checked studies unresolved V genes cover under half, and the rest lacks a known reason. The sample table shows under 150,000 clones, and 70% to 90% are seen once. 1.5% of the sample is taken by the ten largest. Sequencing used peripheral blood. Receptors originate from a human donor in a cohort sampled during active COVID-19.

This sequence joins TRBV6-4 and TRBJ1-1, with D perhaps TRBD1 (5 bases). The CDR3 consists of 15 residues. Germline CDR1 reads MRHNA; CDR2 reads SNTAGT. V was trimmed by 2 bases and J by 1 base, leaving 11 bases between them. CDR3 in DNA: TGTGCCAGCAGTGACGGGAACGGGGGGAACACTGAAGCTTTCTTT. Translated: CASSDGNGGNTEAFF.

V usage is TRBV24-1 and J usage is TRBJ1-4, with unresolved D. The length of the CDR3 is 16 residues. Trimming shortened V by 4 bases and J by 5 bases, and 16 bases separated the two germline ends. The germline gives CDR1 KGHDR, CDR2 SFDVKD. CDR3 loop: CATSEVRADLNEKLFF. The CDR3 DNA is TGTGCCACCAGTGAAGTGCGGGCAGATCTAAATGAAAAACTGTTTTTT.

This rearrangement joins TRBV7-7 to TRBJ2-2; 9 bases agree with TRBD1. The V gene's germline CDR1 is SSHAT and CDR2 FNYEAQ (reference sequence). The CDR3 loop spans 14 amino acids. This chain's CDR3 is CATGTGPNTGELFF. The CDR3 DNA reads as TGTGCTACCGGGACAGGGCCGAACACCGGGGAGCTGTTTTTT.

The genes are TRBV20-1 and TRBJ2-5, with D uncertain. Germline V gene lookup returns CDR1 DFQATT and CDR2 SNEGSKA (reference sequence). CDR3 size: 11 residues. V was clipped by 3 bases and J by 9 bases, with 11 bases between them. This chain's CDR3 is CSARDNYPQYF. CDR3 nucleotide sequence: TGCAGTGCTAGGGATAACTACCCCCAGTACTTC.

The chain is built from TRBV19 and TRBJ1-6, with 9 bases identical to TRBD1. The CDR3 spans 15 residues. Germline V lookup: CDR1 LNHDA, CDR2 SQIVND (reference sequence). The ends lost 8 bases at V and 9 bases at J; junction bases unmatched: 11. The DNA for the CDR3 is TGTGCCAGTTCTGAACAGGGGGCTCTCCGTTCACCCCTCCACTTT. Protein sequence: CASSEQGALRSPLHF. The full variable domain, its missing parts supplied by reference TRBV19 and TRBJ1-6, is DGGITQSPKYLFRKEGQNVTLSCEQNLNHDAMYWYRQDPGQGLRLIYYSQIVNDFQKGDIAEGYSVSREKKESFPLTVTSAQKNPTAFYLCASSEQGALRSPLHFGNGTRLTVT.

J is TRBJ2-5 and V is TRBV20-1, with 7 bases fitting TRBD2. The junction had 9 bases not matched to a gene; V was cut back by 3 bases and J by 2 bases. This CDR3 comprises 15 residues. Germline V gene lookup returns CDR1 DFQATT and CDR2 SNEGSKA (reference sequence). CDR3 coding DNA: TGCAGTGCTAGTCTGGCGGGAGAAGTTCAAGAGACCCAGTACTTC. It is translated as CSASLAGEVQETQYF.

The chain links TRBV7-6 to TRBJ2-3; D possibly corresponds to TRBD2 (6 bases). The CDR3 contains 16 residues. Germline CDR1 is SGHVS and CDR2 is FNYEAQ. Trimming took 1 base from V and 1 from J, leaving 12 bases between them. CDR3 DNA sequence: TGTGCCAGCAGCTTAGACGGCGGGATAGGCACAGATACGCAGTATTTT. Protein sequence: CASSLDGGIGTDTQYF.

This clone was picked up one time. V is TRBV5-8 and J is TRBJ2-1; possibly TRBD1 for D (6 bases). This CDR3 region has 15 residues. V was shortened by 0 bases and J by 7 bases, with 14 bases between the two germline ends. Germline lookup yields CDR1 SGHTS and CDR2 YDEGEE. CDR3 loop: CASSLGLTGSNEQFF. The CDR3, as DNA: TGTGCCAGCAGCTTGGGCCTCACAGGGAGTAATGAGCAGTTCTTC.

This clone was seen a single time. The rearrangement uses TRBV29-1 and TRBJ2-7; 9 nucleotides line up with TRBD1. CDR1 is SQVTM, CDR2 ANQGSEA, per germline. The V gene end was trimmed by 6 bases and the J gene end by 7 bases; junction bases not matched to a gene: 4. The length of the CDR3 is 11 residues. The chain's CDR3 is CSVNRGLEQYF. In DNA, the CDR3 is TGCAGCGTCAACAGGGGGCTGGAGCAGTACTTC.

The J gene is TRBJ2-3, the V gene TRBV4-2; D might be TRBD1 (6 bases). CDR1 is LGHNA, CDR2 YNFKEQ, per germline. The CDR3 loop spans 16 amino acids. Trimming left V 1 base short and J 3 bases short, with 14 bases between. CDR3 coding DNA: TGTGCCAGCAGCCAAGCGACGGGACATCGAACAGATACGCAGTATTTT. Protein sequence: CASSQATGHRTDTQYF.

This chain links TRBV19 with TRBJ2-3; 9 bases match TRBD2. After removal of 4 bases from V and 4 bases from J, the junction contained 9 bases not matched to a gene. Germline loops: CDR1 LNHDA, CDR2 SQIVND (reference sequence). The CDR3 has 16 residues. The CDR3 protein is CASSTDSGSGPDTQYF. The DNA of the CDR3 is TGTGCCAGTAGTACCGATAGCGGGAGCGGACCAGATACGCAGTATTTT.

The J gene is TRBJ2-2, the V gene TRBV5-1, with a possible D match to TRBD1 (6 bases). The CDR3 is made up of 15 amino acids. V was clipped by 4 bases and J by 6 bases, with 16 bases between them. Germline CDR1 SGHRS, CDR2 YFSETQ. The CDR3 sequence: CASSLEGNRAGELFF. The CDR3 bases are TGCGCCAGCAGCCTCGAAGGAAACAGGGCCGGGGAGCTGTTTTTT.

This clone was picked up one time. V and J are TRBV2 and TRBJ2-3; D gene uncertain. The CDR3 covers 12 residues. From germline, CDR1 is SNHLY and CDR2 FYNNEI. Deletions cut 4 bases from V and 8 bases from J, with 10 bases between. Written as DNA, the CDR3 is TGTGCCAGCAGTGTAGCCCCCGGTACGCAGTATTTT. Its translation is CASSVAPGTQYF. Complete variable domain (other parts from reference TRBV2 and TRBJ2-3): EPEVTQTPSHQVTQMGQEVILRCVPISNHLYFYWYRQILGQKVEFLVSFYNNEISEKSEIFDDQFSVERPDGSNFTLKIRSTKLEDSAMYFCASSVAPGTQYFGPGTRLTVL.

The rearrangement links TRBV5-4 to TRBJ2-6; 8 nucleotides match TRBD1. This CDR3 is 15 amino acids long. V was clipped by 4 bases and J by 8 bases; unmatched bases: 8. Germline CDR1 is SGHNT and CDR2 is YYREEE (reference sequence). The CDR3 loop is CASSQIGQGTNVLTF. In nucleotides, the CDR3 is TGTGCCAGCAGCCAAATAGGACAGGGCACCAACGTCCTGACTTTC.

The V gene is TRBV2, the J gene TRBJ2-3; D possibly corresponds to TRBD2 (5 bases). The CDR3 is 16 residues long. Trimming pared 8 bases from V and 3 bases from J, leaving 21 bases between. Per the germline V gene, CDR1 is SNHLY and CDR2 is FYNNEI. The CDR3 here is CASQAKPGMSTDTQYF. The CDR3 region has the DNA TGTGCCAGCCAGGCCAAACCCGGGATGTCTACAGATACGCAGTATTTT.

J is TRBJ2-5 and V is TRBV11-2; 8 positions agree with TRBD2. V was pared by 5 bases and J by 5 bases, with 7 bases of the junction left unmatched. Germline CDR1 reads SGHAT; CDR2 reads FQNNGV. There are 14 residues in the CDR3. The CDR3 DNA sequence: TGTGCCAGCAGCCCCGCGCGGGGGGTGGAGACCCAGTACTTC. This encodes CASSPARGVETQYF.

This clone was counted between two and nine times. V is TRBV19 and J is TRBJ1-1, with 9 positions matching TRBD1. Germline CDR1 reads LNHDA; CDR2 reads SQIVND (reference sequence). The CDR3 length is 16 residues. V was pared by 6 bases and J by 5 bases, with 13 bases of the junction left unmatched. DNA of the CDR3: TGTGCCAGTAGGCCGGGACAGGGATTTTGGGTAACTGAAGCTTTCTTT. Amino acids: CASRPGQGFWVTEAFF.

This clone was detected only once. In the same sample, other DNA sequences code for this CDR3. The chain uses TRBV5-1 and TRBJ2-5; 10 positions agree with TRBD1. Looked up from germline, CDR1 is SGHRS and CDR2 is YFSETQ. The CDR3 sequence is 15 residues long. After removal of 0 bases from V and 3 bases from J, the junction contained 2 bases not matched to a gene. CDR3 protein: CASSLAGTGEETQYF. CDR3 DNA: TGCGCCAGCAGCTTGGCCGGGACAGGGGAAGAGACCCAGTACTTC.

The J gene is TRBJ2-1, the V gene TRBV5-8; 8 positions agree with TRBD2. The CDR3 has 16 residues. J gave up 6 bases and V 5 bases, and 13 bases lay outside the gene matches. Germline V lookup: CDR1 SGHTS, CDR2 YDEGEE. The CDR3 reads CASSPYSGGHINEQFF. The CDR3 region has the DNA TGTGCCAGCAGTCCCTACAGCGGGGGCCATATCAATGAGCAGTTCTTC.

J is TRBJ2-2 and V is TRBV27, with 10 bases identical to TRBD2. Germline V lookup: CDR1 MNHEY, CDR2 SMNVEV (reference sequence). The CDR3 runs 17 residues. V was clipped by 4 bases and J by 4 bases; unmatched bases: 9. Here the CDR3 DNA reads TGTGCCAGCAGTTCCCCCCCCGGGACTAGCGTCACCGGGGAGCTGTTTTTT. It encodes CASSSPPGTSVTGELFF.

Only one count was recorded for this clone. The chain carries TRBV7-2 and TRBJ1-3, with 8 bases lining up with TRBD1. Germline assignment: CDR1 SGHTA and CDR2 FQGNSA. Unmatched junction bases numbered 3, after V lost 6 bases and J lost 2 bases. This CDR3 is built from 14 residues. CDR3 loop: CASRLDRAGNTIYF. The CDR3 DNA reads TGTGCCAGCAGATTGGACAGGGCTGGAAACACCATATATTTT. The variable domain in full, with the rest retrieved from reference TRBV7-2 and TRBJ1-3, is GAGVSQSPSNKVTEKGKDVELRCDPISGHTALYWYRQSLGQGLEFLIYFQGNSAPDKSGLPSDRFSAERTGGSVSTLTIQRTQQEDSAVYLCASRLDRAGNTIYFGEGSWLTVV.

The chain uses TRBV15 and TRBJ2-3; 15 bases align to TRBD2. J was trimmed by 4 bases and V by 5 bases; bases with no gene match: 4. There are 16 residues in the CDR3. CDR1 is LNHNV and CDR2 is YYDKDF in the germline V gene (reference sequence). Here the CDR3 reads CATSAGTSGRSDTQYF. In DNA, the CDR3 is TGTGCCACCAGCGCCGGGACTAGCGGGAGGTCAGATACGCAGTATTTT.

The rearrangement joins TRBV28 to TRBJ1-6, with 7 bases matching TRBD1. V dropped 6 bases and J dropped 7; count of bases not matched to a gene: 9. Germline V gives CDR1 MDHEN, CDR2 SYDVKM. The CDR3 has 15 amino acids. The CDR3 reads CASSREGGINSPLHF. The CDR3 DNA is TGTGCCAGCAGCCGGGAAGGGGGCATAAATTCACCCCTCCACTTT.

The genes are TRBV5-1 and TRBJ2-7, with TRBD1 matching 7 bases. Germline values: CDR1 SGHRS, CDR2 YFSETQ. The CDR3 loop spans 14 amino acids. V was clipped by 4 bases and J by 1 base; unmatched bases: 5. The DNA for the CDR3 is TGCGCCAGCAGCAGCGGACAGGCGTCCTACGAGCAGTACTTC. As protein: CASSSGQASYEQYF.

This clone was seen more than once but under ten times. The CDR3 reads CASRLGLAGAGELFF. The CDR3 DNA is TGTGCCAGCAGACTGGGACTAGCGGGGGCCGGGGAGCTGTTTTTT. The chain has TRBV7-9 and TRBJ2-2, with 14 bases identical to TRBD2. Germline V gene sequence: CDR1 SEHNR, CDR2 FQNEAQ (reference sequence). Germline trimming cut 6 bases from V and 6 bases from J; bases unmatched to any gene: 3. The CDR3 totals 15 residues.

Comments on this clone: The sample holds other DNA sequences that translate to the same CDR3. The V gene is TRBV18, the J gene TRBJ1-3; TRBD1 matches at 7 bases. V trimming: 3 bases; J trimming: 1 base; junction bases outside the gene matches: 3. The CDR3 consists of 15 residues. Germline CDR1 KGHSH, CDR2 LQKENI. In DNA form, the CDR3 reads TGTGCCAGCTCACCGGACAGGACATCTGGAAACACCATATATTTT. This sequence encodes CASSPDRTSGNTIYF.

V and J are TRBV11-2 and TRBJ2-7, with TRBD2 identical over 12 bases. The CDR3 is 16 residues long. The germline CDR1 and CDR2 sequences are SGHAT and FQNNGV. The V segment lost 5 bases and the J segment 3 bases; nucleotides outside the gene matches: 8. CDR3 in DNA: TGTGCCAGCAGCCAACTAGCGGGGGGACACCTCTACGAGCAGTACTTC. It encodes CASSQLAGGHLYEQYF.